These 2 T cell receptor beta chains share one sample of origin, sequenced in a study of blood T cell repertoires in COVID-19. Measured with immunoSEQ multiplex PCR; TCRdb has only the in-frame clones, and not every one. The table records around 260,000 clones, 83% of them present only once. Specimen: peripheral blood. The receptors were gathered from a woman in her 50s who had recovered from COVID-19.

This chain links TRBV11-2 with TRBJ1-1; D remains ambiguous. Per germline, CDR1 SGHAT and CDR2 FQNNGV. V gave up 5 bases and J gave up 1 base, with 14 bases separating them. The CDR3 contains 15 residues. The CDR3 sequence: CASSPRMAGNTEAFF. CDR3 bases: TGTGCCAGCAGCCCTCGAATGGCGGGGAACACTGAAGCTTTCTTT. Full variable domain (missing parts from reference TRBV11-2 and TRBJ1-1): EAGVAQSPRYKIIEKRQSVAFWCNPISGHATLYWYQQILGQGPKLLIQFQNNGVVDDSQLPKDRFSAERLKGVDSTLKIQPAKLEDSAVYLCASSPRMAGNTEAFFGQGTRLTVV.

The chain employs TRBV7-3 and TRBJ2-1, with D possibly being TRBD2 (6 bases). The length of the CDR3 is 13 residues. V lost 1 base and J lost 10, with 11 bases in between. CDR1 SGHTA and CDR2 FQGTGA come from the germline V gene. CDR3 coding DNA: TGTGCCAGCAGCTTAAATCTACGGGGGGAGCAGTTCTTC. Protein sequence: CASSLNLRGEQFF.